This record concerns one T cell receptor (beta chain) sequence. Treatment meaning: some 20 received Ad26.COV2.S at low or high dose, single or two shots; about 5 received placebo; per-sample allocation not given. Sampling was done on day 63 after the first vaccine or placebo injection. Profiling relied on immunoSEQ multiplex PCR, and the TCRdb table lists in-frame clones only, not all of them. The sample contains about 680,000 clones, roughly 90% of which appear only once. Between the trimmed V and J ends, which lost 6 bases and 5 bases, there was a span of 16 bases. This CDR3 is 15 amino acids long. CDR1 and CDR2 (germline): LGHNA, YNFKEQ. The data are from a study of Ad26.COV2.S vaccination and SARS-CoV-2 variants.

The receptor was isolated from a person aged 18-65 years who received the Ad26.COV2.S COVID-19 vaccine or a placebo. The material was peripheral blood, obtained in a trial of Ad26.COV2.S vaccine versus placebo. The chain links TRBV4-2 to TRBJ1-4, with D unresolved. CDR3 residues: CASRPRRADNEKLFF. DNA of the CDR3: TGTGCCAGCAGACCTAGGCGGGCGGACAATGAAAAACTGTTTTTT.